This TCR beta chain was profiled in a study of blood T cell repertoires in COVID-19. In the authors' workflow: How many nucleated cells were present was estimated from reference gene primer amplification. Clones were read by immunoSEQ multiplex PCR, and TCRdb kept only the in-frame ones, dropping some. V, J and clone size are those of that table, while D and trimming were read from the DNA. Altogether 150,000 or so clones are present, around 90% being singletons, with the ten largest covering approximately 3.7%. Everyone who took part was about 18 to 90 years old, and they came from some 23 US areas. Contact with a PCR-confirmed or clinician-diagnosed COVID-19 case occurred within 2 weeks of entry. This CDR3 is 11 amino acids long.

This TCR was recovered from a woman between 40 and 55 years old who had been exposed to COVID-19. The chain uses TRBV7-5 and TRBJ1-3. TRBV7-5 is flagged as a pseudogene. Specimen: PBMCs or T cells enriched from blood (not recorded which). For the CDR3, the DNA is TGTGCCAGAAGCTCCCCCGGGAAATTCAATTTT. It is translated as CARSSPGKFNF.